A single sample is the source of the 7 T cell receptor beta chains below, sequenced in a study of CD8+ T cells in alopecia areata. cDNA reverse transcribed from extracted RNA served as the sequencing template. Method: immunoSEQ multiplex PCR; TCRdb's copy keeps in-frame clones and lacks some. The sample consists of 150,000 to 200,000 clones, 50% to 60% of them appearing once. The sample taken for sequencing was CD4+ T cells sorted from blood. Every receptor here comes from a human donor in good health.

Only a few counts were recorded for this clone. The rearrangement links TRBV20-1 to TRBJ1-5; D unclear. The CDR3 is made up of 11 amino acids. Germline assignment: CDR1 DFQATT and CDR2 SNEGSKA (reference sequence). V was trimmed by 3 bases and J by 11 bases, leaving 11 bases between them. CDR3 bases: TGCAGTGCTAGTGATATTTGGGCCCAGCATTTT. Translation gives CSASDIWAQHF.

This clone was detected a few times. The CDR3 sequence is CASSRPGGRNYNEQFF. The CDR3 nucleotides read TGTGCCAGCAGCAGACCCGGCGGGAGGAACTACAATGAGCAGTTCTTC. The rearrangement joins TRBV14 to TRBJ2-1, with TRBD2 matching 8 bases. This CDR3 has 16 residues. Trimming took 5 bases from V and 3 from J; bases not matched to a gene: 9. Per germline, CDR1 SGHDN and CDR2 FVKESK. The whole variable domain, filled in from reference TRBV14 and TRBJ2-1, reads EAGVTQFPSHSVIEKGQTVTLRCDPISGHDNLYWYRRVMGKEIKFLLHFVKESKQDESGMPNNRFLAERTGGTYSTLKVQPAELEDSGVYFCASSRPGGRNYNEQFFGPGTRLTVL.

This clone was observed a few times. The CDR3 here is CAWNGGNQPQHF. CDR3 sequence (DNA): TGTGCCTGGAATGGGGGCAATCAGCCCCAGCATTTT. The rearrangement links TRBV30 to TRBJ1-5; no definite D call. CDR1 is GTSNPN and CDR2 is SVGIG in the germline V gene (reference sequence). The CDR3 runs 12 residues. V was pared by 4 bases and J by 2 bases, with 6 bases between. Supplemented by reference TRBV30 and TRBJ1-5, the full variable domain reads SQTIHQWPATLVQPVGSPLSLECTVEGTSNPNLYWYRQAAGRGLQLLFYSVGIGQISSEVPQNLSASRPQDRQFILSSKKLLLSDSGFYLCAWNGGNQPQHFGDGTRLSIL.

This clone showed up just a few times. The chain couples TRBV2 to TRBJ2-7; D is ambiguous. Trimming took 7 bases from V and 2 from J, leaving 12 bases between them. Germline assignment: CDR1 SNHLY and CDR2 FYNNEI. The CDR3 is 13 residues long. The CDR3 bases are TGTGCCAGCACATCCCGTCGTACCTACGAGCAGTACTTC. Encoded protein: CASTSRRTYEQYF.

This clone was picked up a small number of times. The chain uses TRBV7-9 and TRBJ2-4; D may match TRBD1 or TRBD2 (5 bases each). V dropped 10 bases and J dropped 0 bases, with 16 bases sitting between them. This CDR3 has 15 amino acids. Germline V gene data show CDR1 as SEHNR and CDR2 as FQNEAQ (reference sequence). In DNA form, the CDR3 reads TGTGCCACCAACGGGGCTGCGCAAGCCAAAAACATTCAGTACTTC. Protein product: CATNGAAQAKNIQYF.

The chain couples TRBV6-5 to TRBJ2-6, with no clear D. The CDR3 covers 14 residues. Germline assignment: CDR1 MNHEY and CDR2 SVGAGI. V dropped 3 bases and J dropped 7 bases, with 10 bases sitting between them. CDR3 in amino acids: CASSYSPVANVLTF. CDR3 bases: TGTGCCAGCAGTTATAGTCCTGTCGCCAACGTCCTGACTTTC.

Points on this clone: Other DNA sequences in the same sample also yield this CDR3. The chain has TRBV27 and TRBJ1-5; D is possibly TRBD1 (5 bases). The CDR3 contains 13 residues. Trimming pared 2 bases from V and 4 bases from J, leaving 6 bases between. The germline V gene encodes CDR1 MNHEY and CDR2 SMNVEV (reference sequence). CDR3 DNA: TGTGCCAGCAGTTTACGGGGGAATCAGCCCCAGCATTTT. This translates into CASSLRGNQPQHF.